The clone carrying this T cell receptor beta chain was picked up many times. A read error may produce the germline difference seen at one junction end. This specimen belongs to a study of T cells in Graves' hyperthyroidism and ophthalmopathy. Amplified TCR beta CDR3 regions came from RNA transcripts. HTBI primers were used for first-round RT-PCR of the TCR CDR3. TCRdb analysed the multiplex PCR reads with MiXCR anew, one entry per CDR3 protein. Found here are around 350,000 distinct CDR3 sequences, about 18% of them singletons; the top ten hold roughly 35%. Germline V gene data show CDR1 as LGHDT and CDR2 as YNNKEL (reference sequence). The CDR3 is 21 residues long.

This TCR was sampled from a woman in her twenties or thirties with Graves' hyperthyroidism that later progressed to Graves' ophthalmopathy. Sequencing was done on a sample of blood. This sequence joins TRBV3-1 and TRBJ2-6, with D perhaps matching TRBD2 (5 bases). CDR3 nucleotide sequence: TGTGCCAGCAGCCAAGAGCGCCGCCTTGGGAGCTATCTCTCTCGGGCCAACGTCCTGACTTTC. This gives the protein CASSQERRLGSYLSRANVLTF.